This TCR beta chain was obtained from a study of control samples from healthy donors and cancer patients. TCRdb's copy holds only in-frame clones and misses some; the assay was immunoSEQ multiplex PCR. The profile shows tens of thousands of clones, 75% to 95% of them singletons. The CDR3 is made up of 12 amino acids. Germline values: CDR1 LNHDA, CDR2 SQIVND (reference sequence). Trimming took 7 bases from V and 3 from J, leaving 6 bases between them. This clone was detected only once. The genes are TRBV19 and TRBJ2-2; D unclear. The sequence was obtained from a man aged 25 to 40 with colorectal cancer. The sequenced sample was PBMCs. In DNA, the CDR3 is TGTGCCAGTACAGATTACACCGGGGAGCTGTTTTTT. Its translation: CASTDYTGELFF.